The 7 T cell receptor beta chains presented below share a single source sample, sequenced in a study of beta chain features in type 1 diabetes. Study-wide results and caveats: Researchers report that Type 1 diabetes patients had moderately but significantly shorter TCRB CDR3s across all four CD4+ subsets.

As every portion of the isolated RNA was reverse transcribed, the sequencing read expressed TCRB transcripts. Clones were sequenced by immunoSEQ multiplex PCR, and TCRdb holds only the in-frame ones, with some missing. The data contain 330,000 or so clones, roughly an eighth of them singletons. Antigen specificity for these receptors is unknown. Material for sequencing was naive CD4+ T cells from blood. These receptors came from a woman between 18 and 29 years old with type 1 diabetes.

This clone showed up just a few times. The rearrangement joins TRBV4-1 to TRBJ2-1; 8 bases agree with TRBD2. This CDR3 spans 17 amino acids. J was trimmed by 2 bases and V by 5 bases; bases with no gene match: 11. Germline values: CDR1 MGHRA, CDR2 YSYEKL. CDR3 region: CASSARSSGSPYNEQFF. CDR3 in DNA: TGCGCCAGCAGCGCTCGGTCCAGCGGGAGCCCCTACAATGAGCAGTTCTTC.

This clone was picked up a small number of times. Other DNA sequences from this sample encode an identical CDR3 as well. The DNA of the CDR3 is TGTGCCAGTAGTATTGGGCAGGGGAACACTGAAGCTTTCTTT. It encodes CASSIGQGNTEAFF. The gene calls are TRBV19 and TRBJ1-1, with D perhaps matching TRBD1 (5 bases). This CDR3 contains 14 residues. The germline CDR1 and CDR2 sequences are LNHDA and SQIVND (reference sequence). V dropped 3 bases and J dropped 1 base, with 9 bases sitting between them.

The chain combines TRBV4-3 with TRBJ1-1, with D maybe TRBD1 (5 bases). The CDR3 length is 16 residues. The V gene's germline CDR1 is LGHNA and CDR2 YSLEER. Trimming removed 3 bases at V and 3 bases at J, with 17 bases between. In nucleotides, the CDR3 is TGCGCCAGCAGCCAGGCCAAGGCGGGGGAGCACACTGAAGCTTTCTTT. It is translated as CASSQAKAGEHTEAFF.

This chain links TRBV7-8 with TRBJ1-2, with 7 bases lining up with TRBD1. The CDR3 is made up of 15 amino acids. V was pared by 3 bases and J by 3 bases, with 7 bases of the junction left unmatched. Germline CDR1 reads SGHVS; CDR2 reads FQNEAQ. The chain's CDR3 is CASSFDDRDDYGYTF. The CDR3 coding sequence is TGTGCCAGCAGCTTTGATGACAGGGACGACTATGGCTACACCTTC.

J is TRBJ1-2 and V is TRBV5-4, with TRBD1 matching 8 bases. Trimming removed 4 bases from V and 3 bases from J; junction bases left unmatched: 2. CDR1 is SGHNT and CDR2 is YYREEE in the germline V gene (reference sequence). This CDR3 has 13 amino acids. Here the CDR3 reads CASSVDRDYGYTF. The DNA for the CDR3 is TGTGCCAGCAGCGTGGACAGGGACTATGGCTACACCTTC.

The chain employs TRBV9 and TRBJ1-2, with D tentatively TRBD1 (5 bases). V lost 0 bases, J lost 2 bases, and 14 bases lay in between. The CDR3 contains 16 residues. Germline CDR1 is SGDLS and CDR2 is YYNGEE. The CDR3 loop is CASSVGRTGSNYGYTF. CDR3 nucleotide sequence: TGTGCCAGCAGCGTAGGGAGAACAGGATCCAACTATGGCTACACCTTC.

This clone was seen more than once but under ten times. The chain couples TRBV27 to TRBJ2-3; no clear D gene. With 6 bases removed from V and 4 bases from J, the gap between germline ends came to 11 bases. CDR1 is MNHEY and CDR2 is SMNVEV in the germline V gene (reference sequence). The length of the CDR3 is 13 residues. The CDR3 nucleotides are TGTGCCAGCAGCCGGTCTGGTGCAGATACGCAGTATTTT. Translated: CASSRSGADTQYF.